The 21 T cell receptor beta chains below all came from one sample that was sequenced in a study of regulatory T cells in long-lasting Graves disease. Documented time point: newly diagnosed GD, antithyroid drugs for less than 3 months. PBMC-derived RNA was used for the TCR library. According to the study, TCR beta libraries were built with iRepertoire HTBI primers and CDR3-region Arm-PCR. One entry per CDR3 protein results from TCRdb running MiXCR on the multiplex PCR reads. The sample records roughly 610,000 distinct CDR3 sequences, about 16% being singletons. The same specimen was also included in a second study, on T cells in Graves' hyperthyroidism and ophthalmopathy.

Source: peripheral blood mononuclear cells (PBMCs), taken at new diagnosis, from a patient treated with antithyroid drugs. Every receptor here comes from a woman in her 30s with Graves disease.

In its sample, this clonotype was seen a few times. The gene calls are TRBV6-1 and TRBJ1-3; 7 nucleotides agree with TRBD1. Losses at the gene ends were 5 bases for V and 4 bases for J; bases not matched to a gene: 8. The germline CDR1 and CDR2 sequences are MNHNS and SASEGT. The CDR3 runs 15 residues. The CDR3 loop is CASSRDRSGGNTIYF. For the CDR3, the DNA is TGTGCCAGCAGTCGGGACAGATCGGGGGGAAACACCATATATTTT.

This clonotype was picked up a small number of times. The chain recombines TRBV20-1 with TRBJ2-7, with a weak D call TRBD1 (6 bases). Germline V gives CDR1 DFQATT, CDR2 SNEGSKA (reference sequence). The CDR3 sequence is 14 residues long. V lost 0 bases and J lost 2, with 11 bases in between. The CDR3 reads CSAREGSGAYEQYF. The CDR3 region has the DNA TGCAGTGCTAGAGAAGGGTCAGGGGCCTACGAGCAGTACTTC.

This clonotype was counted at least ten times. The chain recombines TRBV24-1 with TRBJ2-7; possible D gene TRBD1, 6 bases. The germline V gene has CDR1 KGHDR and CDR2 SFDVKD. The V end was cut by 2 bases, the J end by 5 bases, with 12 bases between. The CDR3 has 14 residues. The CDR3 sequence is CATSDSQGGNEQYF. In DNA form, the CDR3 reads TGTGCCACCAGTGATTCACAGGGTGGGAACGAGCAGTACTTC.

This clonotype has ten or more counts. The chain couples TRBV28 to TRBJ2-2; either TRBD1 or TRBD2 may supply D (5 bases each). The CDR3 spans 15 residues. CDR1 is MDHEN and CDR2 is SYDVKM in the germline V gene. V lost 2 bases and J lost 7, with 14 bases in between. CDR3 region: CASSLGTITSGELFF. The CDR3 DNA is TGTGCCAGCAGTTTAGGGACGATAACGAGCGGGGAGCTGTTTTTT.

The CDR3 coding sequence is TGCGCCAGCAGCTTAGACAGAAACTCTCGAGCTTTCTTT. Translated, it gives CASSLDRNSRAFF. The chain has TRBV5-1 and TRBJ1-1, with D perhaps matching TRBD1 (5 bases). CDR3 length: 13 amino acids. Trimming removed 2 bases at V and 10 bases at J, with 15 bases between. Germline V CDR1 and CDR2: SGHRS, YFSETQ. The variable domain in full, with the rest retrieved from reference TRBV5-1 and TRBJ1-1, is KAGVTQTPRYLIKTRGQQVTLSCSPISGHRSVSWYQQTPGQGLQFLFEYFSETQRNKGNFPGRFSGRQFSNSRSEMNVSTLELGDSALYLCASSLDRNSRAFFGQGTRLTVV.

The V and J genes are TRBV5-1 and TRBJ2-1, with no clear D. This CDR3 has 12 residues. Germline V CDR1 and CDR2: SGHRS, YFSETQ. Trimming took 5 bases from V and 7 from J, leaving 10 bases between them. In nucleotides, the CDR3 is TGCGCCAGCAGATATACCGGGAATGAGCAGTTCTTC. Translating it yields CASRYTGNEQFF.

There are a few counts of this clonotype. The CDR3 DNA reads TGTGCCACCAGTGACCCGACTGGGAATAGCAATCAGCCCCAGCATTTT. Translated: CATSDPTGNSNQPQHF. This sequence joins TRBV24-1 and TRBJ1-5, with D uncertain. The germline V gene has CDR1 KGHDR and CDR2 SFDVKD. CDR3 length: 16 residues. V was shortened by 4 bases and J by 0 bases, with 12 bases between the two germline ends.

In this sample, this clonotype turned up a few times. The gene calls are TRBV28 and TRBJ2-7, with TRBD1 identical over 7 bases. Germline CDR1 MDHEN, CDR2 SYDVKM. This CDR3 is 19 amino acids long. V lost 6 bases and J lost 1; bases outside the gene matches: 21. CDR3 loop: CASSPRTGRAGVTSYEQYF. Here the CDR3 DNA reads TGTGCCAGCAGCCCCAGGACAGGCAGAGCTGGCGTGACATCCTACGAGCAGTACTTC.

The chain couples TRBV7-9 to TRBJ2-1, with D uncertain. Germline V gene data show CDR1 as SEHNR and CDR2 as FQNEAQ (reference sequence). The CDR3 spans 12 residues. The V and J ends lost 8 bases and 2 bases respectively, with 7 bases between them. The CDR3 loop is CASARPYNEQFF. The CDR3 DNA is TGTGCCAGCGCTCGCCCCTACAATGAGCAGTTCTTC.

This clonotype was counted ten times or more. V gene TRBV27 combines with J gene TRBJ1-5; weak D call: TRBD1 (5 bases). The length of the CDR3 is 14 residues. V lost 6 bases and J 1 base, leaving 10 bases between the germline ends. CDR1 is MNHEY, CDR2 SMNVEV, per germline (reference sequence). The CDR3 sequence: CASSRGRSNQPQHF. The CDR3 DNA follows: TGTGCCAGCAGCCGGGGACGGAGCAATCAGCCCCAGCATTTT.

This clonotype was detected a few times. V is TRBV20-1 and J is TRBJ2-1; D is unresolved. This CDR3 is built from 11 residues. Per the germline V gene, CDR1 is DFQATT and CDR2 is SNEGSKA (reference sequence). The V end was cut by 6 bases, the J end by 0 bases, with 3 bases between. The CDR3 loop is CSAASYNEQFF. The CDR3 DNA follows: TGCAGTGCCGCCTCCTACAATGAGCAGTTCTTC.

This clonotype was counted at least ten times. This sequence joins TRBV27 and TRBJ2-1; D unresolved. Germline V gene lookup returns CDR1 MNHEY and CDR2 SMNVEV (reference sequence). CDR3 length: 14 residues. The germline V and J ends were trimmed by 4 bases and 7 bases, with 14 bases remaining between them. In DNA, the CDR3 is TGTGCCAGCAGTTCCTCTCGCTGGGGTAATGAGCAGTTCTTC. Its translation: CASSSSRWGNEQFF.

This chain joins TRBV29-1 and TRBJ1-2, with no clear D. V shed 3 bases and J shed 6 bases, with 14 bases lying between them. The CDR3 has 13 amino acids. Germline V CDR1 and CDR2: SQVTM, ANQGSEA. DNA of the CDR3: TGCAGCGTTGATACTGCCAGGCGCGATGGCTACACCTTC. Translated, it gives CSVDTARRDGYTF. The full variable domain, rest sourced from reference TRBV29-1 and TRBJ1-2, is SAVISQKPSRDICQRGTSLTIQCQVDSQVTMMFWYRQQPGQSLTLIATANQGSEATYESGFVIDKFPISRPNLTFSTLTVSNMSPEDSSIYLCSVDTARRDGYTFGSGTRLTVV.

The chain couples TRBV4-1 to TRBJ1-4; 7 bases are shared with TRBD1. Germline V gene data show CDR1 as MGHRA and CDR2 as YSYEKL. The CDR3 spans 15 residues. The trim removed 4 bases at V and 8 bases at J, leaving 10 bases unmatched. This CDR3 is CASSRRTGWGEKLFF. In DNA form, the CDR3 reads TGCGCCAGCAGCCGGCGGACAGGTTGGGGAGAAAAACTGTTTTTT.

This chain connects TRBV29-1 to TRBJ1-2, with unresolved D. From germline, CDR1 is SQVTM and CDR2 ANQGSEA. The CDR3 is made up of 12 amino acids. V gave up 4 bases and J gave up 4 bases, with 10 bases separating them. CDR3 sequence (DNA): TGCAGCGTTGTCCGCCAGTCCTATGGCTACACCTTC. Protein product: CSVVRQSYGYTF. The whole variable domain, filled in from reference TRBV29-1 and TRBJ1-2, reads SAVISQKPSRDICQRGTSLTIQCQVDSQVTMMFWYRQQPGQSLTLIATANQGSEATYESGFVIDKFPISRPNLTFSTLTVSNMSPEDSSIYLCSVVRQSYGYTFGSGTRLTVV.

This clonotype was seen repeatedly, ten times or more. The chain uses TRBV6-2 or TRBV6-3 and TRBJ1-1; the D gene is possibly TRBD1 (5 bases). CDR3 length: 15 amino acids. V was trimmed by 2 bases and J by 0 bases, leaving 10 bases between them. Germline assignment: CDR1 MNHEY and CDR2 SVGEGT. In nucleotides, the CDR3 is TGTGCCAGCAGTTACGGCTCGACAGTGAACACTGAAGCTTTCTTT. Translated: CASSYGSTVNTEAFF.

In this sample, this clonotype turned up many times. J is TRBJ2-7 and V is TRBV5-1; 7 nucleotides line up with TRBD1. CDR3 length: 14 amino acids. With V trimmed by 4 bases and J by 6 bases, 10 bases remained unmatched. Per germline, CDR1 SGHRS and CDR2 YFSETQ. As DNA, the CDR3 is TGCGCCAGCAGCCCCAACAGGGACAGACTCGAGCAGTACTTC. Translated, it gives CASSPNRDRLEQYF. Full variable domain (remainder filled in from reference TRBV5-1 and TRBJ2-7): KAGVTQTPRYLIKTRGQQVTLSCSPISGHRSVSWYQQTPGQGLQFLFEYFSETQRNKGNFPGRFSGRQFSNSRSEMNVSTLELGDSALYLCASSPNRDRLEQYFGPGTRLTVT.

The genes are TRBV10-2 and TRBJ2-3; D gene ambiguous. V gave up 4 bases and J gave up 5 bases, with 10 bases separating them. The CDR3 sequence is 13 residues long. Germline V gene sequence: CDR1 WSHSY, CDR2 SAAADI. CDR3 protein: CASSGSLVDTQYF. CDR3 in DNA: TGCGCCAGCAGTGGGTCTCTTGTAGATACGCAGTATTTT.

V gene TRBV19 combines with J gene TRBJ2-7; 10 bases are shared with TRBD1. V trimming: 5 bases; J trimming: 4 bases; junction bases outside the gene matches: 5. CDR1 LNHDA and CDR2 SQIVND come from the germline V gene (reference sequence). This CDR3 comprises 14 residues. The CDR3 loop reads CASSPQDRGYEQYF. In DNA form, the CDR3 reads TGTGCCAGTAGTCCACAGGACAGGGGGTACGAGCAGTACTTC. Supplemented by reference TRBV19 and TRBJ2-7, the full variable domain reads DGGITQSPKYLFRKEGQNVTLSCEQNLNHDAMYWYRQDPGQGLRLIYYSQIVNDFQKGDIAEGYSVSREKKESFPLTVTSAQKNPTAFYLCASSPQDRGYEQYFGPGTRLTVT.

This clonotype has a count of ten or more. The chain uses TRBV27 and TRBJ1-5, with 8 nucleotides matching TRBD1. V lost 5 bases to trimming and J lost 1 base; unmatched junction nucleotides: 4. The CDR3 covers 15 residues. From germline, CDR1 is MNHEY and CDR2 SMNVEV (reference sequence). CDR3 protein: CASSRTGLSNQPQHF. In DNA form, the CDR3 reads TGTGCCAGCAGTCGGACAGGGTTAAGCAATCAGCCCCAGCATTTT.

On this clonotype: This may stem from a read error, because a much larger clone lies one nucleotide away. The chain couples TRBV5-6 to TRBJ2-1; weak D call: TRBD1 (6 bases). The germline gives CDR1 SGHDT, CDR2 YYEEEE. V was cut by 5 bases and J by 5 bases, with 8 bases left in between. The CDR3 length is 12 residues. The CDR3 region has the DNA TGTGCCAGCAGTTACAGGGACAATGAGCAGTTCTTC. Residues: CASSYRDNEQFF.